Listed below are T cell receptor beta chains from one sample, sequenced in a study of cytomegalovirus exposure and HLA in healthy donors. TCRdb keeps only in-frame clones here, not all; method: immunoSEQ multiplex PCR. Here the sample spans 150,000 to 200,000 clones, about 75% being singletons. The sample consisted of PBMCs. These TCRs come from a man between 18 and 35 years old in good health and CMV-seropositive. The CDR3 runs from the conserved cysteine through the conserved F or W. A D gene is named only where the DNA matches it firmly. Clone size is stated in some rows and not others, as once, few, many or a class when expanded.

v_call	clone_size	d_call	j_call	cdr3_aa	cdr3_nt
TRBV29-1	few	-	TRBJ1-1	CSVVLRATTEAFF	TGCAGCGTTGTTCTCAGGGCTACCACTGAAGCTTTCTTT
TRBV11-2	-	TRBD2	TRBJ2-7	CASSLVLADSSYEQYF	TGTGCCAGCAGTCTAGTACTAGCGGATAGCTCCTACGAGCAGTACTTC
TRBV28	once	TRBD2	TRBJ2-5	CASCSSIAGGRTQYF	TGTGCCAGCTGCTCTTCCATAGCGGGGGGTAGGACCCAGTACTTC
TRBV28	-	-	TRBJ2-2	CASSPRGTNTGELFF	TGTGCCAGCAGTCCCCGCGGGACGAACACCGGGGAGCTGTTTTTT
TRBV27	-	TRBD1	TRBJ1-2	CASSLGTGGRNWGYTF	TGTGCCAGCAGTTTAGGGACAGGGGGCAGAAATTGGGGCTACACCTTC
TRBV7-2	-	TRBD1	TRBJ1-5	CASSSYRGNQPQHF	TGTGCCAGCAGCTCGTACAGGGGGAACCAGCCCCAGCATTTT
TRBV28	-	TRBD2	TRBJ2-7	CAINSAGGPVYEQYF	TGTGCCATCAACTCAGCGGGAGGCCCCGTTTACGAGCAGTACTTC
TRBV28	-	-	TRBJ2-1	CASSSPASTGERTYNEQFF	TGTGCCAGCAGTTCCCCCGCGTCCACGGGGGAGCGCACCTACAATGAGCAGTTCTTC
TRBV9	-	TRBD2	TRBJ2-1	CASSLPPGLAGGTYNEQFF	TGTGCCAGCAGTTTGCCCCCTGGACTAGCGGGAGGTACCTACAATGAGCAGTTCTTC
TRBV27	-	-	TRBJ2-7	CASSLGPEQYF	TGTGCCAGCAGTTTAGGCCCCGAGCAGTACTTC
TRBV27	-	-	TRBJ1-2	CASSQLGTPYDGYTF	TGTGCCAGCAGTCAGCTCGGGACACCGTATGATGGCTACACCTTC
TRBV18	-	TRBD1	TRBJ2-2	CASSPPGTVGELFF	TGTGCCAGCTCACCACCGGGGACAGTTGGGGAGCTGTTTTTT
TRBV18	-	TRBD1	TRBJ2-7	CASSPLTGSSYEQYF	TGTGCCAGCTCACCCCTGACAGGGAGCTCCTACGAGCAGTACTTC
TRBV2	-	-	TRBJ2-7	CASSEGPGEQYF	TGTGCCAGCAGTGAAGGGCCGGGCGAGCAGTACTTC
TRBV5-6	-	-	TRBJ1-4	CASSLAASGSNEKLFF	TGTGCCAGCAGCTTGGCTGCTTCGGGGTCTAATGAAAAACTGTTTTTT
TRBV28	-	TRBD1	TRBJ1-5	CASSPGTGYNQPQHF	TGTGCCAGCAGCCCCGGGACAGGGTACAATCAGCCCCAGCATTTT
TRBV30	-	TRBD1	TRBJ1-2	CAWIDRERDYTF	TGTGCCTGGATTGACAGGGAGCGCGACTACACCTTC
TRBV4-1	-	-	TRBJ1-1	CASSQDGGQARMNTEAFF	TGCGCCAGCAGCCAAGACGGTGGGCAGGCAAGAATGAACACTGAAGCTTTCTTT
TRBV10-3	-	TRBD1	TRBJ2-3	CAIRQGPDTQYF	TGTGCCATTCGACAGGGCCCAGATACGCAGTATTTT
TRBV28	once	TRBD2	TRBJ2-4	CASSGPDPIAKNIQYF	TGTGCATCTAGCGGCCCGGATCCTATAGCCAAAAACATTCAGTACTTC
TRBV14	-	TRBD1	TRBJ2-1	CASSETGASYNEQFF	TGTGCCAGCAGCGAAACAGGGGCCTCCTACAATGAGCAGTTCTTC